This T cell receptor (beta chain) stems from a study of Graves' ophthalmopathy and Graves' hyperthyroidism. Study-wide findings and caveats: Sensitivity of around 88% and specificity of roughly 80% were achieved when a 13-signature model separated ophthalmopathy from stable hyperthyroidism.

This clonotype was seen many times. What it binds is unknown. Recruitment covered hyperthyroidism patients aged 18 to 65 whose new diagnosis was of under 2 months' duration. The authors amplified TCR beta CDR3 regions from RNA transcripts. An initial RT-PCR round employing HTBI primers preceded a second-round multiplex PCR. TCRdb recomputed calls from the multiplex PCR reads with MiXCR, one row per CDR3 protein. Of around 590,000 distinct CDR3 sequences in the sample, roughly 40% were seen once. V was clipped by 5 bases and J by 1 base, with 11 bases between them. The CDR3 sequence is 13 residues long. CDR1 DFQATT and CDR2 SNEGSKA come from the germline V gene (reference sequence).

This sequence originates from an adult man with Graves' hyperthyroidism. The chain joins TRBV20-1 to TRBJ1-1; a possible D gene is TRBD1 (5 bases). Sequencing was done on a sample of peripheral blood or thyroid tissue (not recorded which). This CDR3 reads CSAWVGGNTEAFF. The CDR3, as DNA: TGCAGTGCTTGGGTGGGGGGGAACACTGAAGCTTTCTTT.